What follows is one TCR beta chain and its context. The target of this receptor is not known. No much larger clone exists at a distance of one base, and base qualities are not known. V trim: 3 bases; J trim: 1 base; unmatched bases: 0. CDR1 SNHLY and CDR2 FYNNEI were looked up in the germline V gene. From the cysteine through the phenylalanine, the CDR3 covers 15 amino acids. This entry keeps only the CDR3 DNA: 45 bases, framed from base 1. The trial excluded patients who had a history of autoimmune disease or who were on systemic immunosuppression. Peripheral blood for TCR sequencing was drawn from every dose cohort at baseline, at cycle 4 day 1 and at cycle 7 day 1. Samples came from an open-label, multicenter, first-in-human phase I dose-escalation trial of ivuxolimab. Adults with locally advanced or metastatic melanoma, renal cell carcinoma, hepatocellular carcinoma or head and neck squamous cell carcinoma were enrolled in the trial. Before TCR sequencing, CD4+ T cells and CD8+ T cells from peripheral blood were sorted into separate populations.

This sample stems from a study of OX40 agonist ivuxolimab in advanced cancers. Regarding the study in general: Ivuxolimab, which targeted the costimulatory receptor OX40 (CD134), was an agonistic, fully human IgG2 monoclonal antibody. Peripheral TCRbeta sequencing aimed to test whether ivuxolimab altered TCR sequence diversity and caused clonal T-cell expansion. In the dose-escalation cohort, approximately 82% of patients were male, and the mean age was around 60 years with a range of roughly 20 to 85. The paper describes the monotherapy dose-escalation part (N ≈ 49 patients) of the phase I trial of ivuxolimab. Of the 50 to 55 patients in dose escalation, about 19 had hepatocellular carcinoma, some 15 had melanoma, 9 had renal cell carcinoma and 9 had head and neck cancer. Intravenous ivuxolimab was administered to patients every 2 weeks at six dose levels: 0.01, 0.1, 0.3, 1.5, 3 and 10 mg/kg. Prior anti-PD-1, anti-PD-L1 or anti-CTLA-4 therapy was permitted, and checkpoint inhibitors had been received by about 37% of dose-escalation patients. Partial responses occurred in three dose-escalation patients: two with cutaneous melanoma and one with hepatocellular carcinoma.

For sequencing of the TCRbeta CDR3 region, genomic DNA was extracted from the sorted cells. The immunoSEQ Assay was used for sequencing of TCRbeta CDR3 regions. Entries here come from immuneACCESS through TCRdb and include only in-frame sequences with V and J called. Some clones fail to appear in such tables; in the studies checked, an unresolved V gene covers under half of the shortfall, and the cause of the remainder is unknown. For this sample the table gives 95,000 to 150,000 clones, of which approximately 92% were detected only once. The ten largest clones capture approximately 0.15% of the sample. The full study reports these points: The antigen specificity of the clonally expanded peripheral T cells was not determined. In the 0.1-3.0 mg/kg groups, partial responders were among the patients with the lowest normalized peripheral clonal expansion, particularly in CD8+ T cells. At doses of 0.1 to 3.0 mg/kg, clonal expansion of both CD4+ and CD8+ T cells in blood was seen between baseline and week 6. Low levels of normalized T-cell clonal expansion were also shown by some nonresponding patients. After ivuxolimab, CD8+ T cells had more expanded clones than CD4+ T cells on average.

The chain is made from TRBV2 and TRBJ2-5, and 12 junction bases match TRBD2. This sample comprised CD4+ or CD8+ T cells sorted from blood, obtained in a trial of the OX40 agonist ivuxolimab. This TCR was sampled from an adult with an advanced solid tumor such as melanoma, head and neck, liver or kidney cancer. The CDR3 region: CASSETSGSQETQYF. The DNA sequence follows: TGTGCCAGCAGTGAGACTAGCGGGAGCCAAGAGACCCAGTACTTC.